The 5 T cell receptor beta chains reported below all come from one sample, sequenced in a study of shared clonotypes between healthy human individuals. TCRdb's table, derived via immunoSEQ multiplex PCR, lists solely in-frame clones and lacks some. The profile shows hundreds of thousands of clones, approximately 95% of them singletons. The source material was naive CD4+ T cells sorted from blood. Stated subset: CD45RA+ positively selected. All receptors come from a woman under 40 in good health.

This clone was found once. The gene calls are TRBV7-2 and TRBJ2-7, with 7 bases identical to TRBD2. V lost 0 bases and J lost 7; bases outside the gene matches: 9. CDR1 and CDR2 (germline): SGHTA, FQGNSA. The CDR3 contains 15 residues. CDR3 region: CASSLAGAGGWEQYF. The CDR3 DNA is TGTGCCAGCAGCTTAGCGGGAGCCGGGGGGTGGGAGCAGTACTTC.

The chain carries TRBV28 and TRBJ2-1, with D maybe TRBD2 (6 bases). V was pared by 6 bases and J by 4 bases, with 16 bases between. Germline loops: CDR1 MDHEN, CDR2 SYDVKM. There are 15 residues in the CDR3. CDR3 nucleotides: TGTGCCAGCAGATCCCGACTAGACCTATACAATGAGCAGTTCTTC. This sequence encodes CASRSRLDLYNEQFF.

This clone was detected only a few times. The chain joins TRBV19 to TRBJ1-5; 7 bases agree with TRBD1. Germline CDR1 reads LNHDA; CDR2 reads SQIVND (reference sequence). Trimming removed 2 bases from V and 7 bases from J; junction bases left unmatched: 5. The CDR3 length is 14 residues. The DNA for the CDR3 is TGTGCCAGTAGTATAATACAGGGGAGACAGCCCCAGCATTTT. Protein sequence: CASSIIQGRQPQHF.

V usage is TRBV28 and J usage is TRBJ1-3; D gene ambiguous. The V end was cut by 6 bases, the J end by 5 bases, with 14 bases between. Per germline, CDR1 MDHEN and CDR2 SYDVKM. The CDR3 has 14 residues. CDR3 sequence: CASSRPEQRNTIYF. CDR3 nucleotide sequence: TGTGCCAGCAGCCGGCCTGAACAGCGAAACACCATATATTTT.

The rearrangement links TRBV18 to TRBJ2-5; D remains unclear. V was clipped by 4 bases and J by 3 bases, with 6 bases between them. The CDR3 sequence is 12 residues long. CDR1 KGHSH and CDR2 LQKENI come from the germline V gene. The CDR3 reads CASSLFEETQYF. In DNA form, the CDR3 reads TGTGCCAGCTCACTTTTCGAAGAGACCCAGTACTTC. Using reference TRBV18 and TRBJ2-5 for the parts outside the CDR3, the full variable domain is NAGVMQNPRHLVRRRGQEARLRCSPMKGHSHVYWYRQLPEEGLKFMVYLQKENIIDESGMPKERFSAEFPKEGPSILRIQQVVRGDSAAYFCASSLFEETQYFGPGTRLLVL.